Included here is one T cell receptor beta chain sequence, with context. Its specific antigen is unknown. Per-base quality was not reported, and no clone a single base away is much larger than it. Sequencing was performed on an Illumina HiSeq 1500. TCRdb reran the public reads through fastp at Q25 and MiXCR, keeping productive beta chains. Every CDR3 protein is listed once, alongside the most common genes and DNA of its rows. This sample holds more than 150,000 distinct CDR3 sequences; about a sixth were observed only once. The ten largest clones add up to approximately 18% of the sample. The CDR3 has 15 amino acids, counting the end cysteine and phenylalanine. Here the CDR3 DNA is all that survives: 45 bases in frame from base 1. V is clipped by 6 bases and J by 5 bases, and the sequence between their germline boundaries is 20 bases long. Based on the germline V gene, the CDR1 and CDR2 sequences are SGHDT and YYEEEE.

This sample is drawn from a study of T cell repertoires in cytomegalovirus infection (dated by TCRdb to the late 2010s). Regarding the study in general: Because public TCR beta signatures pointed to carriage of CMV infection together with the matching HLA type, the HLA type of each donor mattered for the analysis. General findings and caveats noted by the study authors: The ex vivo response was dominated by HLA-C-restricted CMV-specific TCR beta clonotypes, which also provided the single most frequent clonotype in two of eight donors. In both this cohort and an independent cohort of some 380 donors, the cumulative frequency of public TCR beta family members distinguished carriers of CMV infection plus the relevant HLA type.

The sequence was obtained from a human donor in good health (CMV status not recorded). Some clones in this sample may be carry-over from other donors' samples. Sequences were obtained from CD8+ T cells from PBMCs. The sequence is built from TRBV5-6 and TRBJ2-5; no confident D gene assignment can be made. The DNA is as follows: TGTGCCAGCACCCCCCGGGCGGCGAATGTGGAGACCCAGTACTTC. It translates to CASTPRAANVETQYF.